This TCR beta chain was sequenced during a study of T cell responses to AZD1222 COVID-19 vaccine. On this clone itself: Its antigen is unidentified.

Study results and limitations: The reported proportion of spike-specific TCRs targeting unmutated variant regions was nearly half. Rises in breadth and depth of Spike-specific TCRs came after two AZD1222 doses. Vaccine-associated CD4 TCRs spanned spike, dominant at 160-218 and 743-854.

Trimming shortened V by 0 bases and J by 7 bases, and 16 bases separated the two germline ends. The CDR3 length is 15 residues. CDR1 and CDR2 from the germline V gene are SGHRS and YFSETQ. Sequencing used immunoSEQ multiplex PCR; TCRdb keeps in-frame clones, though not all of them. This sample has approximately 100,000 clones, with about nine tenths found just once. The material sequenced was peripheral blood, taken on day 0 of AZD1222 vaccination. This clonotype originated in an adult in good health. The chain links TRBV5-1 to TRBJ1-1, with D perhaps matching TRBD1 (5 bases). The CDR3 nucleotides are TGCGCCAGCAGCTTGGCGCGGGGGACGGCTAGTGAAGCTTTCTTT. Protein sequence: CASSLARGTASEAFF.